This TCR beta chain was obtained from a study of T cell repertoires in cytomegalovirus infection. Study-level background: CMV infection and matching HLA type were both indicated by public TCR beta signatures.

Points from the study as a whole: Carriers of CMV and the relevant HLA type were discriminated by public TCR beta frequency. It was HLA-C-restricted CMV-specific TCR beta clonotypes that dominated the response ex vivo.

TCRdb re-analysed the reads in MiXCR, keeping a single row per CDR3 protein. Of roughly 180,000 distinct CDR3 sequences in the sample, approximately 18% are singletons; the top ten hold roughly a quarter. Trimming cost V 1 base and J 2 bases, with 7 bases left between them. The CDR3 loop spans 14 amino acids. From germline, CDR1 is SEHNR and CDR2 FQNEAQ (reference sequence). Comment on this clonotype: The antigen remains undetermined.

The TCR sequence derives from a human donor in good health (CMV status not recorded). Some clones in this sample may be carry-over from other donors' samples. This chain joins TRBV7-9 and TRBJ2-3; TRBD1 is a possible D gene (5 bases). The specimen was CD8+ T cells from PBMCs. The CDR3 loop reads CASSLEGDTDTQYF. The CDR3 nucleotides read TGTGCCAGCAGCTTAGAAGGGGACACAGATACGCAGTATTTT.